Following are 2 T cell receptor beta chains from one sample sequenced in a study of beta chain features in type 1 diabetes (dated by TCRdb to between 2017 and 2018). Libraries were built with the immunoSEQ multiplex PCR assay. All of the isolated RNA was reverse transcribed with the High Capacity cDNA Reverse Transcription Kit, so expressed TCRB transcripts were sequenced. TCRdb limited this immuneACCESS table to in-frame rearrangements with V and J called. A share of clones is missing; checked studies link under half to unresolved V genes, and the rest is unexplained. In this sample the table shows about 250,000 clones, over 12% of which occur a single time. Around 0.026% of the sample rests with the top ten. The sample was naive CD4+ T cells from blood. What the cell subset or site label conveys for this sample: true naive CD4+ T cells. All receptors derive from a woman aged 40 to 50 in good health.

This chain's CDR3 is CASSVGAGYGVISNTGELFF. CDR3 nucleotides: TGTGCCAGCAGCGTAGGAGCAGGGTACGGCGTAATCTCGAACACCGGGGAGCTGTTTTTT. The J gene is TRBJ2-2, the V gene TRBV9; weak D call: TRBD1 (5 bases). Germline CDR1 SGDLS, CDR2 YYNGEE. V dropped 0 bases and J dropped 0 bases, with 21 bases sitting between them. This CDR3 has 20 residues.

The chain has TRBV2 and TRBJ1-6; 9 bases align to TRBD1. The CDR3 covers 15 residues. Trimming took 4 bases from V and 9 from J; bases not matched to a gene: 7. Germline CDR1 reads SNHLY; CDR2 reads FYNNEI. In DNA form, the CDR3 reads TGTGCCAGCAGTGTGGAGACAGGGGGGCGTTCACCCCTCCACTTT. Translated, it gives CASSVETGGRSPLHF.